These 15 T cell receptor beta chains were sequenced from one sample in a study of T-cell memory formation after mild COVID-19. A single record per CDR3 protein comes from TCRdb applying MiXCR to the 5' RACE reads. The sample includes 400,000 or so distinct CDR3 sequences, about 21% seen only once; the top ten take around 12%. Sequenced sample: PBMCs or a T cell subset sorted from them (not recorded which). The source is an adult woman who had mild COVID-19 (a few samples of this study predate the infection). Cell type and time point are not known.

This chain uses TRBV5-1 with TRBJ2-1, with unresolved D. The V end lost 0 bases, the J end lost 6 bases, and 13 bases lay between the germline ends. Germline CDR1 is SGHRS and CDR2 is YFSETQ. The CDR3 is made up of 15 amino acids. CDR3 sequence: CASSLASHWGNEQFF. Here the CDR3 DNA reads TGCGCCAGCAGCTTGGCCTCCCACTGGGGCAATGAGCAGTTCTTC.

This clonotype appeared a few times. This chain links TRBV7-6 with TRBJ1-2, with TRBD1 identical over 7 bases. Losses at the gene ends were 5 bases for V and 1 base for J; bases not matched to a gene: 10. The CDR3 runs to 16 residues. From germline, CDR1 is SGHVS and CDR2 FNYEAQ. The CDR3 reads CASSPSGTGDNYGYTF. CDR3 DNA: TGTGCCAGCAGCCCCTCCGGAACAGGGGATAACTATGGCTACACCTTC. The complete variable domain, with remaining parts taken from reference TRBV7-6 and TRBJ1-2, reads GAGVSQSPRYKVTKRGQDVALRCDPISGHVSLYWYRQALGQGPEFLTYFNYEAQQDKSGLPNDRFSAERPEGSISTLTIQRTEQRDSAMYRCASSPSGTGDNYGYTFGSGTRLTVV.

The chain links TRBV19 to TRBJ2-3; 8 positions agree with TRBD2. The V gene end was trimmed by 4 bases and the J gene end by 4 bases; junction bases not matched to a gene: 10. The CDR3 is made up of 16 amino acids. Germline V gene lookup returns CDR1 LNHDA and CDR2 SQIVND (reference sequence). The CDR3 is CASSNPGLASSDTQYF. The CDR3 DNA follows: TGTGCCAGTAGTAACCCCGGACTAGCTAGCTCAGATACGCAGTATTTT.

This chain joins TRBV19 and TRBJ1-1, with a tentative D call TRBD1 (6 bases). Germline V gene data show CDR1 as LNHDA and CDR2 as SQIVND (reference sequence). Trimming pared 4 bases from V and 8 bases from J, leaving 14 bases between. This CDR3 is built from 13 residues. CDR3 sequence (DNA): TGTGCCAGTAGTACCCCGGGACATTTGGAAGCTTTCTTT. Its protein is CASSTPGHLEAFF.

The chain has TRBV27 and TRBJ1-2; D not certain. The CDR3 has 14 residues. The V gene lost 6 bases and the J gene lost 4 bases, with 15 bases spanning the gap. CDR1 is MNHEY and CDR2 is SMNVEV in the germline V gene (reference sequence). The CDR3 spells CASRRSQAIYGYTF. In nucleotides, the CDR3 is TGTGCCAGCAGGCGAAGCCAGGCCATCTATGGCTACACCTTC.

This clonotype was detected only a few times. This chain's CDR3 is CSASQGLGNQPQHF. For the CDR3, the DNA is TGCAGTGCTAGTCAGGGTCTCGGCAATCAGCCCCAGCATTTT. V usage is TRBV20-1 and J usage is TRBJ1-5, with D perhaps matching TRBD1 (5 bases). V gave up 3 bases and J gave up 2 bases, with 11 bases separating them. The CDR3 has 14 amino acids. The germline V gene encodes CDR1 DFQATT and CDR2 SNEGSKA (reference sequence).

The table lists this clonotype with a few counts. The J gene is TRBJ2-1, the V gene TRBV7-9; D possibly corresponds to TRBD2 (5 bases). V was trimmed by 3 bases and J by 6 bases, leaving 12 bases between them. This CDR3 has 14 amino acids. Germline CDR1 is SEHNR and CDR2 is FQNEAQ (reference sequence). The CDR3: CASSLTRVLNEQFF. CDR3 coding DNA: TGTGCCAGCAGCTTGACGAGGGTCCTCAATGAGCAGTTCTTC.

The V call is TRBV21-1, the J call TRBJ2-1. TRBV21-1 is annotated as a pseudogene. The CDR3 loop spans 16 amino acids. As DNA, the CDR3 is TGTGCCAGCAGCAATTTGGGTGACGAATCCTACAATGAGCAGTTCTTC. Protein: CASSNLGDESYNEQFF.

This clonotype turned up a few times. The chain employs TRBV7-9 and TRBJ2-7; TRBD1 might be the D (5 bases). With 3 bases removed from V and 7 bases from J, the gap between germline ends came to 13 bases. CDR3 length equals 13 residues. Germline V lookup: CDR1 SEHNR, CDR2 FQNEAQ (reference sequence). The CDR3 spells CASSFPQGWEQYF. CDR3 coding DNA: TGTGCCAGCAGCTTTCCGCAGGGCTGGGAGCAGTACTTC.

This clonotype was seen only once. The chain links TRBV7-3 to TRBJ2-1; D is ambiguous. The CDR3 totals 12 residues. Germline lookup yields CDR1 SGHTA and CDR2 FQGTGA. V dropped 10 bases and J dropped 7 bases, with 14 bases sitting between them. This CDR3 reads CATRGPSNEQFF. The CDR3, as DNA: TGTGCCACCCGCGGACCATCTAATGAGCAGTTCTTC. The full variable domain, in which reference TRBV7-3 and TRBJ2-1 provide the parts outside the CDR3, is GAGVSQTPSNKVTEKGKYVELRCDPISGHTALYWYRQSLGQGPEFLIYFQGTGAADDSGLPNDRFFAVRPEGSVSTLKIQRTERGDSAVYLCATRGPSNEQFFGPGTRLTVL.

This clonotype occurred many times. V usage is TRBV7-2 and J usage is TRBJ2-5; 8 bases are a match to TRBD1. The CDR3 sequence is 15 residues long. The germline CDR1 and CDR2 sequences are SGHTA and FQGNSA. Trimming at V came to 0 bases and at J to 5 bases, leaving 5 bases not matched to a gene. Here the CDR3 reads CASSLAPTGGETQYF. CDR3 coding DNA: TGTGCCAGCAGCTTAGCACCCACAGGGGGGGAGACCCAGTACTTC.

The chain combines TRBV24-1 with TRBJ2-1; a possible D gene is TRBD2 (6 bases). The CDR3 runs 13 residues. Germline CDR1 reads KGHDR; CDR2 reads SFDVKD. V lost 7 bases and J 9 bases, leaving 15 bases between the germline ends. In DNA, the CDR3 is TGTGCCACCAGAGTAGCGGTCGGGTCTGAGCAGTTCTTC. Translating gives CATRVAVGSEQFF.

The rearrangement uses TRBV20-1 and TRBJ1-6; TRBD1 matches at 7 bases. J gave up 3 bases and V 6 bases, and 8 bases lay outside the gene matches. This CDR3 contains 15 residues. Germline CDR1 reads DFQATT; CDR2 reads SNEGSKA (reference sequence). The CDR3 DNA follows: TGCAGTGCCCTGAAGGGGGCCTTCTATAATTCACCCCTCCACTTT. It specifies CSALKGAFYNSPLHF.

This clonotype was picked up a small number of times. V gene TRBV4-2 combines with J gene TRBJ2-7; 9 nucleotides line up with TRBD1. CDR1 is LGHNA, CDR2 YNFKEQ, per germline. The trim removed 4 bases at V and 5 bases at J, leaving 9 bases unmatched. The CDR3 runs to 15 residues. The CDR3 DNA is TGTGCCAGCAGCCTCCGGACCGGGACAGGGAACGAGCAGTACTTC. This gives the protein CASSLRTGTGNEQYF.

This clonotype was recorded a few times. This rearrangement joins TRBV7-8 to TRBJ2-1; D is possibly TRBD2 (6 bases). The germline V gene encodes CDR1 SGHVS and CDR2 FQNEAQ. V was shortened by 5 bases and J by 10 bases, with 18 bases between the two germline ends. The CDR3 contains 14 residues. The CDR3 nucleotides are TGTGCCAGCAGCCGCAAGTCTCTCGGGAGCGAGCAGTTCTTC. As protein: CASSRKSLGSEQFF.